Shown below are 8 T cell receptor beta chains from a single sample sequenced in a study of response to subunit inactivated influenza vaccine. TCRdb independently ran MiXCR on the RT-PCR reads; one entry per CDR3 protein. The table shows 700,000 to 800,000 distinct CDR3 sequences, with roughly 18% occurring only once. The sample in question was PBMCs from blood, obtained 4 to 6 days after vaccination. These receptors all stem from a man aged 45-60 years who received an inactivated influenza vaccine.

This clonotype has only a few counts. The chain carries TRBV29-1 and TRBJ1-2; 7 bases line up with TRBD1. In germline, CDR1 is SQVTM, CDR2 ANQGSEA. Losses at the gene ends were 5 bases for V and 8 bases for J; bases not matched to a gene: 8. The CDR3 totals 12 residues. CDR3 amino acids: CSVSAGTVGYTF. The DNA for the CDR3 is TGCAGCGTTTCCGCCGGGACAGTCGGCTACACCTTC.

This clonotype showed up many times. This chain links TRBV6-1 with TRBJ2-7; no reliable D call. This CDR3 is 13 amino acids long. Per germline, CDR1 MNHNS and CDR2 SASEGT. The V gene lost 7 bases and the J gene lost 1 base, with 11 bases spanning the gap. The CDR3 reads CASNGLNSYEQYF. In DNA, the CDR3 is TGTGCCAGCAACGGGCTGAATTCCTACGAGCAGTACTTC.

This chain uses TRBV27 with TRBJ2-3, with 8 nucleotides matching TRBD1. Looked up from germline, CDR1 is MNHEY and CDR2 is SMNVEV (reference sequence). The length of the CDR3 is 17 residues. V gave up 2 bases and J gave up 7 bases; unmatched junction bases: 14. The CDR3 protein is CASSLGYPGTGHYTQYF. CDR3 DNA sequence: TGTGCCAGCAGTTTAGGCTATCCCGGGACAGGACATTATACGCAGTATTTT.

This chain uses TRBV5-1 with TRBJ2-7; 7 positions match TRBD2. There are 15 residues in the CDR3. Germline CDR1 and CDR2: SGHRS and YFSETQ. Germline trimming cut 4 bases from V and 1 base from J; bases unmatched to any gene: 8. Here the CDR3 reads CASSASTGRSYEQYF. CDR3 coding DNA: TGCGCCAGCAGCGCGAGTACCGGGAGGTCCTACGAGCAGTACTTC.

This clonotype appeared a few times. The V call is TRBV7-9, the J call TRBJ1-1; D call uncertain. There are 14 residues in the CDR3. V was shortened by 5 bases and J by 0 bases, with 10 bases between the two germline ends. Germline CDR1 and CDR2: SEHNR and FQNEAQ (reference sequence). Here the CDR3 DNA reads TGTGCCAGCAGCCCCGACACCGTGAACACTGAAGCTTTCTTT. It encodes CASSPDTVNTEAFF.

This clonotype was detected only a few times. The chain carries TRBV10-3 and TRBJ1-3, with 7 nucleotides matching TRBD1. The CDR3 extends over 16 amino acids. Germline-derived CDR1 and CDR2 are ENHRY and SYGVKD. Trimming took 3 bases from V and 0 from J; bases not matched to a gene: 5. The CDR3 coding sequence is TGTGCCATCAGTGATCCGGGACAGATCTCTGGAAACACCATATATTTT. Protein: CAISDPGQISGNTIYF.

DNA for the CDR3: TGTGCCACCACGAGTCCCGGCACCGGGGAGCTGTTTTTT. It translates to CATTSPGTGELFF. This chain joins TRBV24-1 and TRBJ2-2, with D unresolved. The CDR3 spans 13 residues. The V and J ends lost 8 bases and 4 bases respectively, with 10 bases between them. From germline, CDR1 is KGHDR and CDR2 SFDVKD.

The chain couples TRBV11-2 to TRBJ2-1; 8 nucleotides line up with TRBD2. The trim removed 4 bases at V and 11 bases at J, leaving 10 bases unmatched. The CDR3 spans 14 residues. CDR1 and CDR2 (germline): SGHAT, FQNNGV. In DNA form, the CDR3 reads TGTGCCAGCAGCTCCGGGACTAGTCGAGTGAAGCAGTTCTTC. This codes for CASSSGTSRVKQFF.